The clone carrying this T cell receptor beta chain has only a few counts. One junction end does not reproduce the germline sequence, and a read error may be involved. The entry originates in a study of blood T cell repertoires in COVID-19. Cohort assignment relied on participant-reported clinical history. CDR1 and CDR2 (germline): SSHAT, FNYEAQ (reference sequence). This CDR3 comprises 15 residues. Data came from immunoSEQ multiplex PCR; TCRdb stores just in-frame clones and leaves some out. The profile shows around 200,000 clones, around 90% of them singletons. Material for sequencing was PBMCs or T cells enriched from blood (not recorded which). The V gene is TRBV7-7, the J gene TRBJ2-1; 12 nucleotides line up with TRBD2. The receptor was derived from a young man who had recovered from COVID-19. CDR3 bases: TGTGCTAGCAGCGCCCTAGCGGGAGGGCCACATGAGCAGTTCTTC. As protein: CASSALAGGPHEQFF. The whole variable domain, remainder taken from reference TRBV7-7 and TRBJ2-1, is GAGVSQSPRYKVTKRGQDVTLRCDPISSHATLYWYQQALGQGPEFLTYFNYEAQPDKSGLPSDRFSAERPEGSISTLTIQRTEQRDSAMYRCASSALAGGPHEQFFGPGTRLTVL.